The sequence of this T cell receptor (beta chain) was determined in a study of patients and donors after allogeneic stem cell transplantation (TCRdb year 2020). To note about this clonotype: This clone's antigen is unknown. No much larger clone exists at a distance of one base, and base qualities are not known.

The receptor library was made with RT-PCR. TCRdb shows the sequencer as NextSeq 550. The raw public reads went through TCRdb reprocessing: fastp at Q25, MiXCR clone calling, in-frame beta chains kept. Under each unique CDR3 protein, matching rows form one entry showing the most common genes and DNA. Here the sample has some 960,000 distinct CDR3 sequences; approximately 18% occur a single time. The ten largest account for around 6% of the sample. V is shortened by 3 bases, J by 2 bases, and the region joining them spans 10 bases. The CDR3, cysteine through phenylalanine, is 14 amino acids long. Only CDR3 DNA remains: 42 bases, in frame from the first base. Sequences MGHDK (CDR1) and SYGVNS (CDR2) are obtained from the germline V gene.

The source of this sequence is a human donor who was either an allogeneic HSCT recipient or a stem cell or donor lymphocyte infusion donor (not recorded which). It is not recorded whose cells these are; they may come from a transplant donor. Recombination linked TRBV25-1 to TRBJ1-2; a weak D assignment points to TRBD1 (5 bases agree). The sequenced material came from blood, either unsorted or a sorted T cell fraction (not recorded which). The DNA sequence follows: TGTGCCAGCAGTGATCAGGGTGGCAACTATGGCTACACCTTC. Translated, it gives CASSDQGGNYGYTF.